This is a list of T cell receptor beta chains from one sample in a study of T-cell memory formation after mild COVID-19. Via MiXCR, TCRdb re-called the 5' RACE reads, giving one row per CDR3 protein. Altogether 360,000 or so distinct CDR3 sequences are present, 25% to 30% being singletons, with the ten largest covering approximately 15%. Sequences were obtained from PBMCs or a T cell subset sorted from them (not recorded which). These receptors came from an adult woman who had mild COVID-19 (a few samples of this study predate the infection). Cell type and time point are not known. Both conserved end residues are part of each CDR3. The D gene is left open where the match is weak. For some rows the clone size is stated as once, few or many, or as a class when expanded; others skip it.

clone_size: few
v_call: TRBV5-1
j_call: TRBJ2-5
d_call: .
cdr3_aa: CASRIVQGGQETQYF
cdr3_nt: TGCGCCAGCAGAATCGTCCAGGGGGGTCAAGAGACCCAGTACTTC

clone_size: .
v_call: TRBV7-9
j_call: TRBJ2-2
d_call: TRBD2
cdr3_aa: CASSLREAGTGELFF
cdr3_nt: TGTGCCAGCAGCTTGCGGGAGGCGGGCACCGGGGAGCTGTTTTTT

clone_size: few
v_call: TRBV29-1
j_call: TRBJ1-2
d_call: TRBD1
cdr3_aa: CSVERDSGYTF
cdr3_nt: TGCAGCGTTGAGAGGGACAGCGGCTACACCTTC

clone_size: many
v_call: TRBV4-2
j_call: TRBJ2-1
d_call: .
cdr3_aa: CASSQNNEQFF
cdr3_nt: TGTGCCAGCAGCCAAAACAATGAGCAGTTCTTC

clone_size: .
v_call: TRBV4-1
j_call: TRBJ1-2
d_call: .
cdr3_aa: CASSQDPRQSQILF
cdr3_nt: TGCGCCAGCAGCCAAGATCCCCGGCAGTCCCAAATACTCTTC

clone_size: .
v_call: TRBV5-1
j_call: TRBJ1-2
d_call: TRBD1
cdr3_aa: CASSSGQGPFGGYTF
cdr3_nt: TGCGCCAGCAGCTCGGGACAGGGGCCCTTTGGAGGCTACACCTTC

clone_size: .
v_call: TRBV12-3/TRBV12-4
j_call: TRBJ2-1
d_call: .
cdr3_aa: CAIVPSAFYNEQFF
cdr3_nt: TGTGCCATCGTCCCTAGCGCGTTCTACAATGAGCAGTTCTTC

clone_size: .
v_call: TRBV11-2
j_call: TRBJ1-1
d_call: .
cdr3_aa: CASSITTGVTEAFF
cdr3_nt: TGTGCCAGCAGCATTACCACGGGGGTTACTGAAGCTTTCTTT

clone_size: .
v_call: TRBV20-1
j_call: TRBJ2-7
d_call: TRBD1
cdr3_aa: CSASMLGTGSGEQYF
cdr3_nt: TGCAGTGCATCTATGCTAGGGACAGGGTCCGGCGAGCAGTACTTC

clone_size: few
v_call: TRBV7-2
j_call: TRBJ1-2
d_call: TRBD1
cdr3_aa: CASSPPTGTYTF
cdr3_nt: TGTGCCAGCAGCCCGCCGACAGGGACCTACACCTTC

clone_size: .
v_call: TRBV9
j_call: TRBJ1-6
d_call: TRBD1
cdr3_aa: CASSVEGTGGRETLHF
cdr3_nt: TGTGCCAGCAGCGTAGAGGGGACAGGGGGCCGAGAAACCCTCCACTTT

clone_size: few
v_call: TRBV14
j_call: TRBJ1-1
d_call: TRBD1
cdr3_aa: CASSQGQGAWSTEAFF
cdr3_nt: TGTGCCAGCAGCCAAGGACAGGGGGCTTGGAGCACTGAAGCTTTCTTT

clone_size: few
v_call: TRBV29-1
j_call: TRBJ2-4
d_call: TRBD1
cdr3_aa: CSVATGTGGPLAKNIQYF
cdr3_nt: TGCAGCGTTGCAACCGGGACAGGGGGTCCACTAGCCAAAAACATTCAGTACTTC

clone_size: .
v_call: TRBV20-1
j_call: TRBJ1-2
d_call: TRBD1
cdr3_aa: CSASGSPGQGSDGYTF
cdr3_nt: TGCAGTGCTAGTGGTTCCCCGGGACAGGGTTCAGATGGCTACACCTTC

clone_size: .
v_call: TRBV4-3
j_call: TRBJ2-2
d_call: .
cdr3_aa: CASSQEDGTGELFF
cdr3_nt: TGCGCCAGCAGCCAAGAAGACGGCACCGGGGAGCTGTTTTTT

clone_size: .
v_call: TRBV29-1
j_call: TRBJ2-5
d_call: .
cdr3_aa: CSVDTALQETQYF
cdr3_nt: TGCAGCGTTGATACGGCACTCCAAGAGACCCAGTACTTC

clone_size: many
v_call: TRBV5-8
j_call: TRBJ2-2
d_call: TRBD2
cdr3_aa: CASSLEAGDWRGELFF
cdr3_nt: TGTGCCAGCAGCTTGGAAGCGGGGGACTGGAGGGGGGAGCTGTTTTTT

clone_size: few
v_call: TRBV5-6
j_call: TRBJ2-7
d_call: TRBD1
cdr3_aa: CASSLGDRGPHEQYF
cdr3_nt: TGTGCCAGCAGCTTAGGAGACAGGGGACCCCACGAGCAGTACTTC

clone_size: .
v_call: TRBV7-8
j_call: TRBJ1-6
d_call: TRBD1
cdr3_aa: CASSLVDRVNSPLHF
cdr3_nt: TGTGCCAGCAGCTTAGTGGACAGGGTTAATTCACCCCTCCACTTT

clone_size: .
v_call: TRBV7-8
j_call: TRBJ2-1
d_call: TRBD2
cdr3_aa: CASSSGLAGGDVEDEQFF
cdr3_nt: TGTGCCAGCAGCTCGGGACTAGCGGGGGGGGACGTCGAGGATGAGCAGTTCTTC

clone_size: few
v_call: TRBV5-1
j_call: TRBJ2-5
d_call: .
cdr3_aa: CASSPGQSRLIQYF
cdr3_nt: TGCGCCAGCAGCCCCGGACAGTCCCGGTTGATCCAGTACTTC

clone_size: few
v_call: TRBV12-2
j_call: TRBJ1-1
d_call: .
cdr3_aa: CASRSRGRGEIEAFF
cdr3_nt: TGTGCAAGTCGCTCGAGAGGCCGAGGGGAGATTGAAGCTTTCTTT

clone_size: .
v_call: TRBV30
j_call: TRBJ1-1
d_call: TRBD1
cdr3_aa: CAWQQAGTGNTEAFF
cdr3_nt: TGTGCCTGGCAGCAAGCCGGGACAGGAAACACTGAAGCTTTCTTT

clone_size: .
v_call: TRBV11-3
j_call: TRBJ2-4
d_call: .
cdr3_aa: CASSLDHPLAAKNIQYF
cdr3_nt: TGTGCCAGCAGCTTAGATCACCCCTTGGCAGCCAAAAACATTCAGTACTTC

clone_size: .
v_call: TRBV20-1
j_call: TRBJ2-3
d_call: TRBD2
cdr3_aa: CSARAWLAGPGDTQYF
cdr3_nt: TGCAGTGCTAGAGCTTGGCTAGCGGGGCCGGGAGATACGCAGTATTTT

clone_size: few
v_call: TRBV24-1
j_call: TRBJ2-1
d_call: .
cdr3_aa: CATKATGAAYNEQFF
cdr3_nt: TGTGCCACCAAGGCGACCGGGGCAGCCTACAATGAGCAGTTCTTC

clone_size: .
v_call: TRBV4-1
j_call: TRBJ2-7
d_call: TRBD2
cdr3_aa: CASSQEGLAGGSSGEQYF
cdr3_nt: TGCGCCAGCAGCCAAGAAGGACTAGCGGGAGGGAGTTCCGGGGAGCAGTACTTC

clone_size: few
v_call: TRBV7-2
j_call: TRBJ2-7
d_call: .
cdr3_aa: CASSPRFGGPYEQYF
cdr3_nt: TGTGCCAGCAGCCCACGCTTTGGGGGTCCCTACGAGCAGTACTTC

clone_size: .
v_call: TRBV21-1
j_call: TRBJ2-1
d_call: .
cdr3_aa: CASSPDLGPYNEQFF
cdr3_nt: TGTGCCAGCTCTCCCGATTTGGGGCCCTACAATGAGCAGTTCTTC

clone_size: .
v_call: TRBV11-3
j_call: TRBJ2-2
d_call: .
cdr3_aa: CASRAGNSNTGELFF
cdr3_nt: TGTGCCAGCCGTGCGGGGAACTCGAACACCGGGGAGCTGTTTTTT

clone_size: .
v_call: TRBV27
j_call: TRBJ2-5
d_call: .
cdr3_aa: CASSFNFGRGARETQYF
cdr3_nt: TGTGCCAGCAGTTTCAATTTCGGCAGGGGGGCTCGGGAGACCCAGTACTTC

clone_size: .
v_call: TRBV4-2
j_call: TRBJ2-1
d_call: .
cdr3_aa: CASSQGGWNEQFF
cdr3_nt: TGTGCCAGCAGCCAAGGGGGTTGGAATGAGCAGTTCTTC

clone_size: .
v_call: TRBV7-9
j_call: TRBJ2-2
d_call: TRBD1
cdr3_aa: CASDRGPGELFF
cdr3_nt: TGTGCCAGCGACAGGGGTCCCGGGGAGCTGTTTTTT

clone_size: .
v_call: TRBV3-1
j_call: TRBJ2-3
d_call: .
cdr3_aa: CASSPGGGEADTQYF
cdr3_nt: TGTGCCAGCAGCCCCGGAGGGGGCGAAGCAGATACGCAGTATTTT

clone_size: few
v_call: TRBV12-3/TRBV12-4
j_call: TRBJ1-2
d_call: .
cdr3_aa: CASSPWTALSGYGYTF
cdr3_nt: TGTGCCAGCAGTCCCTGGACAGCCCTAAGTGGCTATGGCTACACCTTC

clone_size: .
v_call: TRBV5-1
j_call: TRBJ2-6
d_call: .
cdr3_aa: CASSLGLSVWGANVLTF
cdr3_nt: TGCGCCAGCAGCCTGGGACTTTCAGTTTGGGGGGCCAACGTCCTGACTTTC

clone_size: few
v_call: TRBV30
j_call: TRBJ2-1
d_call: .
cdr3_aa: CAWSEVGNEQFF
cdr3_nt: TGTGCCTGGAGTGAGGTAGGGAATGAGCAGTTCTTC

clone_size: few
v_call: TRBV12-3/TRBV12-4
j_call: TRBJ1-2
d_call: TRBD1
cdr3_aa: CASRTGQGRGEGYGYTF
cdr3_nt: TGTGCCAGCAGAACCGGACAGGGAAGGGGCGAGGGCTATGGCTACACCTTC

clone_size: few
v_call: TRBV2
j_call: TRBJ2-2
d_call: TRBD2
cdr3_aa: CASKAIAGGAGELFF
cdr3_nt: TGTGCCAGCAAAGCGATAGCGGGGGGGGCCGGGGAGCTGTTTTTT

clone_size: .
v_call: TRBV7-2
j_call: TRBJ1-1
d_call: TRBD1
cdr3_aa: CASSLAYSGQGINTEAFF
cdr3_nt: TGTGCCAGCAGCTTAGCCTACTCGGGACAGGGGATCAACACTGAAGCTTTCTTT

clone_size: .
v_call: TRBV11-2
j_call: TRBJ1-2
d_call: .
cdr3_aa: CASSPGVASGYTF
cdr3_nt: TGTGCCAGCAGCCCGGGGGTCGCGAGTGGCTACACCTTC

clone_size: many
v_call: TRBV29-1
j_call: TRBJ2-2
d_call: .
cdr3_aa: CSVLGGSGNTGELFF
cdr3_nt: TGCAGCGTTTTGGGGGGCTCGGGGAACACCGGGGAGCTGTTTTTT

clone_size: .
v_call: TRBV20-1
j_call: TRBJ2-7
d_call: .
cdr3_aa: CSAKEGRGGSYEQYF
cdr3_nt: TGCAGTGCTAAGGAGGGGAGGGGGGGCTCCTACGAGCAGTACTTC

clone_size: few
v_call: TRBV24-1
j_call: TRBJ2-1
d_call: TRBD1
cdr3_aa: CATSVQGQGSGNEQFF
cdr3_nt: TGTGCCACCAGTGTGCAGGGACAGGGTTCAGGAAATGAGCAGTTCTTC

clone_size: .
v_call: TRBV11-2
j_call: TRBJ2-3
d_call: .
cdr3_aa: CPTDTQYF
cdr3_nt: TGCCCCACAGATACGCAGTATTTT

clone_size: few
v_call: TRBV20-1
j_call: TRBJ2-7
d_call: .
cdr3_aa: CSATRDSSYEQYF
cdr3_nt: TGCAGTGCTACCCGCGACTCCTCCTACGAGCAGTACTTC

clone_size: few
v_call: TRBV7-2
j_call: TRBJ2-1
d_call: .
cdr3_aa: CASSLVRLDYNEQFF
cdr3_nt: TGTGCCAGCAGCTTAGTCAGACTAGACTACAATGAGCAGTTCTTC

clone_size: .
v_call: TRBV7-9
j_call: TRBJ2-1
d_call: TRBD2
cdr3_aa: CASSLRGQGLAGYNEQFF
cdr3_nt: TGTGCCAGCAGCCTGAGGGGGCAGGGACTAGCGGGGTACAATGAGCAGTTCTTC

clone_size: .
v_call: TRBV18
j_call: TRBJ1-1
d_call: .
cdr3_aa: CASSPLKGVNTEAFF
cdr3_nt: TGTGCCAGCTCACCACTTAAAGGGGTGAACACTGAAGCTTTCTTT